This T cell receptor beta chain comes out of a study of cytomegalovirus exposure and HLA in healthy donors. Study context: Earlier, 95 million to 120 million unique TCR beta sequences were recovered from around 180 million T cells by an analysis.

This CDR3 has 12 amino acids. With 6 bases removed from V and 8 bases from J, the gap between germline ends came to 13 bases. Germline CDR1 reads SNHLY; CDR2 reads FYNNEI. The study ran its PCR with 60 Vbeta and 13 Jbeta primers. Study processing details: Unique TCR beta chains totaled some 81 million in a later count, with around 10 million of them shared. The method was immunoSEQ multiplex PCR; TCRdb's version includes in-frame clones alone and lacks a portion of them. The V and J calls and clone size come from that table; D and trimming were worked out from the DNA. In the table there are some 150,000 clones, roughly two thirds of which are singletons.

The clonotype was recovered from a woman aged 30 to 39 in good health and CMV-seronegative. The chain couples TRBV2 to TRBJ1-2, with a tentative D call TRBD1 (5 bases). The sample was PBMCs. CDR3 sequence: CASSRDLRGYTF. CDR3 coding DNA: TGTGCCAGCAGCAGGGATTTAAGAGGCTACACCTTC.